One T cell receptor beta chain is described in this entry. The antigen is undetermined. These data are taken from a study of shared clonotypes between healthy human individuals. Study-level information: Each donor had three CD4 naive, three CD4 memory, two CD8 naive and one CD8 memory plate.

V lost 8 bases, J lost 3 bases, and 10 bases lay in between. Germline assignment: CDR1 PRHDT and CDR2 FYEKMQ (reference sequence). This CDR3 has 12 residues. Using immunoSEQ multiplex PCR, the repertoire was profiled, and TCRdb retains in-frame clones only, with some absent. The table has nearly 2 million clones, 85% to 95% seen once; the top ten hold around 1.2%. CD45RO-negative, CCR7-selected cells formed the naive CD8 fraction, which excluded terminally differentiated effector memory CD45RA+ cells. Study-wide results and limits: A limitation of the genetic and exposure-history diversity represented arose from few donors. On the whole, naive subsets had larger estimated richness than memory subsets had.

This TCR was recovered from a man aged 18-30 years in good health. Sequenced material: naive CD8+ T cells sorted from blood. The chain joins TRBV13 to TRBJ1-1; D is unresolved. The CDR3, as DNA: TGTGCCAGCGAATATGTGGACACTGAAGCTTTCTTT. Amino acid sequence: CASEYVDTEAFF.